One sample yielded the 27 T cell receptor beta chains listed below, sequenced in a study of neoadjuvant anti-PD-1 for oral cavity cancer. TCRdb's table, derived via immunoSEQ multiplex PCR, lists solely in-frame clones and lacks some. The sample contains 20,000 to 25,000 clones, under 45% of which appear only once. The time point: after neoadjuvant nivolumab, at surgical resection. Material: tumor tissue, obtained after nivolumab (anti-PD-1) treatment. Receptors originate from a person aged 40-85 years with oral cavity squamous cell carcinoma.

This clone occurred a few times. V is TRBV7-2 and J is TRBJ1-5; 9 nucleotides line up with TRBD1. V shed 7 bases, J shed 7 bases, and the junction held 11 bases outside the gene matches. Germline-derived CDR1 and CDR2 are SGHTA and FQGNSA. The length of the CDR3 is 15 residues. Here the CDR3 DNA reads TGTGCCAGCAACCTGGGGGACAGGGTGTCACAGCCCCAGCATTTT. Its translation is CASNLGDRVSQPQHF.

CDR3 sequence reads: CASSQGQLAYEQYF. CDR3 in DNA: TGCGCCAGCAGCCAAGGACAGCTTGCCTACGAGCAGTACTTC. The chain links TRBV4-3 to TRBJ2-7; maybe TRBD1 (5 bases). Germline V gene sequence: CDR1 LGHNA, CDR2 YSLEER. Trimming stripped 1 base from V and 2 bases from J, with 9 bases between. The CDR3 runs to 14 residues.

This clone was detected only once. The J gene is TRBJ2-7, the V gene TRBV9; possible D gene TRBD1, 5 bases. CDR1 and CDR2 (germline): SGDLS, YYNGEE. The CDR3 consists of 13 residues. V was shortened by 0 bases and J by 5 bases, with 9 bases between the two germline ends. CDR3 residues: CASSVAGRDEQYF. In nucleotides, the CDR3 is TGTGCCAGCAGCGTAGCAGGGCGCGACGAGCAGTACTTC.

This clone showed up many times. The chain employs TRBV29-1 and TRBJ2-5; a possible D gene is TRBD2 (5 bases). Germline V gene sequence: CDR1 SQVTM, CDR2 ANQGSEA. V dropped 6 bases and J dropped 4 bases, with 18 bases sitting between them. The CDR3 sequence is 14 residues long. DNA of the CDR3: TGCAGCGTAGGAGGTTCCTTTTCTGGAGAGACCCAGTACTTC. The encoded protein is CSVGGSFSGETQYF.

The CDR3 DNA reads TGTGCCATCAGTCGACAGCCCGATTCCTACAATGAGCAGTTCTTC. Translated: CAISRQPDSYNEQFF. The chain is built from TRBV10-3 and TRBJ2-1, with D perhaps matching TRBD1 (5 bases). The V end was cut by 5 bases, the J end by 1 base, with 12 bases between. CDR1 is ENHRY, CDR2 SYGVKD, per germline. This CDR3 is built from 15 residues.

V usage is TRBV7-2 and J usage is TRBJ1-5; 9 nucleotides line up with TRBD1. Trimming cost V 5 bases and J 1 base; bases outside gene matches: 6. Germline CDR1 is SGHTA and CDR2 is FQGNSA. The CDR3 contains 16 residues. The CDR3 DNA reads as TGTGCCAGCAGCGTAACAGGGGGCTTCAGCAATCAGCCCCAGCATTTT. Translating it yields CASSVTGGFSNQPQHF.

CDR3 coding DNA: TGTGCCAGCAGCTCCGGGACCCAAAATCAGCCCCAGCATTTT. Translating gives CASSSGTQNQPQHF. The rearrangement joins TRBV5-8 to TRBJ1-5; possibly TRBD1 for D (5 bases). Trimming pared 3 bases from V and 4 bases from J, leaving 11 bases between. This CDR3 is 14 amino acids long. CDR1 and CDR2 (germline): SGHTS, YDEGEE.

V is TRBV4-1 and J is TRBJ1-2; D might be TRBD1 (5 bases). CDR3 length: 16 residues. V gave up 1 base and J gave up 8 bases, with 20 bases separating them. Germline assignment: CDR1 MGHRA and CDR2 YSYEKL. The CDR3 is CASSQAGGMAAGGYTF. Here the CDR3 DNA reads TGCGCCAGCAGCCAAGCGGGGGGGATGGCAGCAGGAGGCTACACCTTC.

The chain recombines TRBV5-6 with TRBJ1-4; D perhaps matches TRBD1 (6 bases). This CDR3 has 14 residues. In germline, CDR1 is SGHDT, CDR2 YYEEEE. Trimming pared 1 base from V and 8 bases from J, leaving 12 bases between. CDR3 nucleotide sequence: TGTGCCAGCAGCTTGTCGGGGGCAGAAGAAAAACTGTTTTTT. Its protein product is CASSLSGAEEKLFF.

The chain employs TRBV7-2 and TRBJ1-1, with no clear D. V lost 2 bases, J lost 3 bases, and 7 bases lay in between. The CDR3 loop spans 13 amino acids. Germline CDR1 reads SGHTA; CDR2 reads FQGNSA. This CDR3 is CASSLSRYTEAFF. CDR3 coding DNA: TGTGCCAGCAGCTTAAGCAGGTACACTGAAGCTTTCTTT.

In this sample, this clone is medium-sized. In nucleotides, the CDR3 is TGTGCCAGCAGTTTAGTCGAGGACAGGGCGTATACGCAGTATTTT. Its translation is CASSLVEDRAYTQYF. V is TRBV27 and J is TRBJ2-3; 8 bases line up with TRBD1. This CDR3 contains 15 residues. With 2 bases clipped from V and 7 bases from J, the junction kept 8 bases outside the gene matches. Germline V lookup: CDR1 MNHEY, CDR2 SMNVEV (reference sequence).

In regard to this clone: The same CDR3 also results from other DNA sequences found in this sample. This chain links TRBV4-3 with TRBJ2-3; 8 bases fit TRBD2. The ends lost 0 bases at V and 3 bases at J; junction bases unmatched: 5. The CDR3 runs 16 residues. Germline assignment: CDR1 LGHNA and CDR2 YSLEER. The CDR3 coding sequence is TGCGCCAGCAGCCAAGAAAGAACGGGGGGGACAGATACGCAGTATTTT. This codes for CASSQERTGGTDTQYF.

The chain uses TRBV6-4 and TRBJ2-2; TRBD1 agrees at 8 bases. The germline gives CDR1 MRHNA, CDR2 SNTAGT. CDR3 length: 14 residues. Unmatched junction bases numbered 1, after V lost 4 bases and J lost 3 bases. The CDR3 is CASSGGQDTGELFF. The CDR3 DNA follows: TGTGCCAGCAGTGGGGGACAGGACACCGGGGAGCTGTTTTTT.

V usage is TRBV18 and J usage is TRBJ2-5, with TRBD1 matching 7 bases. V shed 5 bases and J 5 bases; nucleotides not matched to a gene: 11. Germline V CDR1 and CDR2: KGHSH, LQKENI. The CDR3 is made up of 15 amino acids. CDR3 sequence: CASSERQGRGETQYF. The CDR3 nucleotides read TGTGCCAGCTCAGAACGACAGGGAAGGGGCGAGACCCAGTACTTC.

This clone qualifies as medium-sized (0.01 to 0.1%). This sequence joins TRBV28 and TRBJ2-7; D is ambiguous. CDR1 MDHEN and CDR2 SYDVKM come from the germline V gene. This CDR3 is built from 12 residues. V dropped 2 bases and J dropped 7 bases, with 9 bases sitting between them. CDR3 residues: CASSLDLLEQYF. The CDR3 nucleotides read TGTGCCAGCAGTTTAGACTTATTGGAGCAGTACTTC.

The chain is built from TRBV9 and TRBJ2-7; 11 nucleotides match TRBD2. The CDR3 contains 16 residues. After removal of 0 bases from V and 3 bases from J, the junction contained 5 bases not matched to a gene. In germline, CDR1 is SGDLS, CDR2 YYNGEE. CDR3 sequence: CASSVGASGGNYEQYF. CDR3 nucleotides: TGTGCCAGCAGCGTAGGGGCTAGCGGGGGGAACTACGAGCAGTACTTC.

In its sample, this clone was seen a few times. This CDR3 is CASSLEGSPLHF. In DNA form, the CDR3 reads TGCGCCAGCAGCTTGGAGGGTTCACCCCTCCACTTT. The chain recombines TRBV5-1 with TRBJ1-6; D remains ambiguous. This CDR3 region has 12 residues. Per the germline V gene, CDR1 is SGHRS and CDR2 is YFSETQ. The V gene lost 0 bases and the J gene lost 9 bases, with 4 bases spanning the gap.

This clone showed up just a few times. The DNA for the CDR3 is TGTGCCAGCAGCGTCAACAGGGGAGCCAATTCACCCCTCCACTTT. Its protein is CASSVNRGANSPLHF. J is TRBJ1-6 and V is TRBV7-8; TRBD1 matches at 7 bases. This CDR3 has 15 residues. Per the germline V gene, CDR1 is SGHVS and CDR2 is FQNEAQ. V gave up 5 bases and J gave up 7 bases; unmatched junction bases: 8.

This rearrangement joins TRBV10-3 to TRBJ1-5; no definite D call. The V end was cut by 1 base, the J end by 4 bases, with 14 bases between. This CDR3 contains 16 residues. Germline loops: CDR1 ENHRY, CDR2 SYGVKD. The DNA of the CDR3 is TGTGCCATCAGTGAGTACGAGGTTGCAGATAATCAGCCCCAGCATTTT. As protein: CAISEYEVADNQPQHF.

This sequence joins TRBV7-6 and TRBJ1-2; TRBD1 matches 11 bases. V lost 1 base and J lost 4; bases outside the gene matches: 2. This CDR3 has 15 amino acids. Germline lookup yields CDR1 SGHVS and CDR2 FNYEAQ. In DNA, the CDR3 is TGTGCCAGCAGCTTAGGGGGACAGGGGGTCTATGGCTACACCTTC. Translated: CASSLGGQGVYGYTF.

This clone showed up just a few times. CDR3 nucleotide sequence: TGTGCCAGCAGCGTAGTCATAAACACTGAAGCTTTCTTT. The encoded protein is CASSVVINTEAFF. The chain is built from TRBV9 and TRBJ1-1; the D is unclear. The CDR3 loop spans 13 amino acids. The V gene lost 0 bases and the J gene lost 2 bases, with 5 bases spanning the gap. Per the germline V gene, CDR1 is SGDLS and CDR2 is YYNGEE. Supplemented by reference TRBV9 and TRBJ1-1, the full variable domain reads DSGVTQTPKHLITATGQRVTLRCSPRSGDLSVYWYQQSLDQGLQFLIQYYNGEERAKGNILERFSAQQFPDLHSELNLSSLELGDSALYFCASSVVINTEAFFGQGTRLTVV.

The rearrangement links TRBV5-5 to TRBJ1-6, with 9 bases fitting TRBD1. CDR3 size: 16 residues. Germline CDR1 SGHKS, CDR2 YYEKEE (reference sequence). V was pared by 2 bases and J by 7 bases, with 7 bases of the junction left unmatched. CDR3 coding DNA: TGTGCCAGCAGCTTACAGGGGGCAATCGGGAATTCACCCCTCCACTTT. Protein: CASSLQGAIGNSPLHF.

This chain uses TRBV7-3 with TRBJ2-7; 10 nucleotides align to TRBD1. V was pared by 3 bases and J by 4 bases, with 6 bases of the junction left unmatched. The V gene's germline CDR1 is SGHTA and CDR2 FQGTGA. CDR3 length equals 15 residues. The CDR3 loop reads CASSFGTGVPYEQYF. The CDR3 DNA follows: TGTGCCAGCAGCTTTGGGACAGGGGTGCCATACGAGCAGTACTTC.

This chain uses TRBV11-2 with TRBJ2-5; D is unresolved. Trimming stripped 7 bases from V and 5 bases from J, with 5 bases between. This CDR3 has 10 amino acids. The germline CDR1 and CDR2 sequences are SGHAT and FQNNGV. The CDR3 bases are TGTGCCAGCATCAGGGAGACCCAGTACTTC. Protein sequence: CASIRETQYF.

This clone occurred a few times. The chain combines TRBV4-1 with TRBJ1-2, with D maybe TRBD1 (6 bases). The length of the CDR3 is 18 residues. V was shortened by 4 bases and J by 0 bases, with 21 bases between the two germline ends. Germline V CDR1 and CDR2: MGHRA, YSYEKL. CDR3: CASSPNPAGAEPNYGYTF. The CDR3, as DNA: TGCGCCAGCAGCCCGAACCCGGCAGGGGCCGAACCTAACTATGGCTACACCTTC.

The chain carries TRBV19 and TRBJ1-1; TRBD1 agrees at 7 bases. V gave up 1 base and J gave up 4 bases; unmatched junction bases: 6. Looked up from germline, CDR1 is LNHDA and CDR2 is SQIVND (reference sequence). CDR3 length equals 15 residues. CDR3 amino acids: CASSIVSTGTTEAFF. The CDR3 DNA is TGTGCCAGTAGTATAGTCTCGACAGGGACCACTGAAGCTTTCTTT. The full variable domain, its missing parts supplied by reference TRBV19 and TRBJ1-1, is DGGITQSPKYLFRKEGQNVTLSCEQNLNHDAMYWYRQDPGQGLRLIYYSQIVNDFQKGDIAEGYSVSREKKESFPLTVTSAQKNPTAFYLCASSIVSTGTTEAFFGQGTRLTVV.

This clone has only a few counts. This chain uses TRBV28 with TRBJ1-2; D is ambiguous. Trimming removed 7 bases at V and 8 bases at J, with 17 bases between. The CDR3 is made up of 13 amino acids. In germline, CDR1 is MDHEN, CDR2 SYDVKM. CDR3 residues: CASIGRSIAGYTF. In DNA, the CDR3 is TGTGCCAGCATTGGCAGGTCCATCGCGGGCTACACCTTC.